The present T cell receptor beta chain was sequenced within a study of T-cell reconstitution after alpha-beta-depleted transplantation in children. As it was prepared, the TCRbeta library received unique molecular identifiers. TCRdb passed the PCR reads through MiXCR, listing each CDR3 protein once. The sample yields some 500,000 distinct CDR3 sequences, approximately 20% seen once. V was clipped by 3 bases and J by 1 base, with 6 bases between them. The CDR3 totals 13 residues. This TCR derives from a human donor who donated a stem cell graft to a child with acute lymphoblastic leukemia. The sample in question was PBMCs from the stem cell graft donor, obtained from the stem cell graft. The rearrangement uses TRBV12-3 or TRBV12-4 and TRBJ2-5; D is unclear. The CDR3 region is CASSFLGQETQYF. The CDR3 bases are TGTGCCAGCAGTTTTTTGGGCCAAGAGACCCAGTACTTC.